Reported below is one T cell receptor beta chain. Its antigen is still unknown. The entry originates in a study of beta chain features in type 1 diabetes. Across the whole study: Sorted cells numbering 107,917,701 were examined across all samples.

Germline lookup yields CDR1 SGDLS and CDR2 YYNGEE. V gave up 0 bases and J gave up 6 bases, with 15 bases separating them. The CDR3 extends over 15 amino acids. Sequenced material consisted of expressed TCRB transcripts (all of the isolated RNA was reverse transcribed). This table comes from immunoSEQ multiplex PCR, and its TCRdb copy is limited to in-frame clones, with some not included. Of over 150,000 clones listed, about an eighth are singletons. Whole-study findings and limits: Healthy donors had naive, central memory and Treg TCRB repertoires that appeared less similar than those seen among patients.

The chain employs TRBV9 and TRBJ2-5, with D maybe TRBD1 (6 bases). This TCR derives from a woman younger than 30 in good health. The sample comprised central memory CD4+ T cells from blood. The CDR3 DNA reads TGTGCCAGCAGCGTAGATGTGGGCAGGGGAAAGACCCAGTACTTC. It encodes CASSVDVGRGKTQYF.